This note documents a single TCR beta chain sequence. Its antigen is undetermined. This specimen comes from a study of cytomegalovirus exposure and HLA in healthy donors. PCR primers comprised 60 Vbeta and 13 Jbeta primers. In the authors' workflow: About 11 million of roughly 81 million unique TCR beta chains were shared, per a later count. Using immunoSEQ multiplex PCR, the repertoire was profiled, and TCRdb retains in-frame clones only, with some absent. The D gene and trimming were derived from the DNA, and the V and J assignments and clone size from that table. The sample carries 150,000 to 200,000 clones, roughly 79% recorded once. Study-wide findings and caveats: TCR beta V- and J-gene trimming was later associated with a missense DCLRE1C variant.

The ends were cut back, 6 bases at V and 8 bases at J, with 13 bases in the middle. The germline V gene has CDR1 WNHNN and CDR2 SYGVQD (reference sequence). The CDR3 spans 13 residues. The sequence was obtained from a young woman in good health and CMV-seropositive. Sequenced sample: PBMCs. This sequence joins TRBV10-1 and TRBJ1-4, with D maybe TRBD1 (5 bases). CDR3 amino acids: CASSAGTLEKLFF. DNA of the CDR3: TGCGCCAGCAGCGCCGGGACTCTGGAAAAACTGTTTTTT.